This T cell receptor (beta chain) was sequenced in a study of cytomegalovirus exposure and HLA in healthy donors. V dropped 2 bases and J dropped 0; count of bases not matched to a gene: 1. Germline CDR1 is MNHEY and CDR2 is SMNVEV (reference sequence). The CDR3 spans 16 residues. The method was immunoSEQ multiplex PCR; TCRdb's version includes in-frame clones alone and lacks a portion of them. The sample includes 120,000 or so clones, more than 85% of them seen just once. Source material: PBMCs. This chain joins TRBV27 and TRBJ2-6; 7 nucleotides agree with TRBD2. The source is a man aged 18-30 years in good health and CMV-seropositive. Here the CDR3 reads CASSLGTISGANVLTF. The DNA for the CDR3 is TGTGCCAGCAGTTTAGGGACTATCTCTGGGGCCAACGTCCTGACTTTC. The full variable domain, completed using reference TRBV27 and TRBJ2-6, is EAQVTQNPRYLITVTGKKLTVTCSQNMNHEYMSWYRQDPGLGLRQIYYSMNVEVTDKGDVPEGYKVSRKEKRNFPLILESPSPNQTSLYFCASSLGTISGANVLTFGAGSRLTVL.